This paragraph reports one TCR beta chain. Its antigen is still unknown. The record has no base qualities; no much larger clone is one base away. Reading the germline V gene gives CDR1 ENHRY and CDR2 SYGVKD. At the junction V is shortened by 8 bases and J by 2 bases, with 16 bases in between. The CDR3 starts with the cysteine, ends with the phenylalanine, and has 14 residues. CDR3 DNA is the only sequence kept; it has 42 bases, read in frame from the first base. The cohort was made up of approximately 670 healthy bone marrow donors. At the time of sampling, all cohort members were nominally healthy, though unrecorded immune exposures were likely present. The donor tested CMV seronegative, placing the donor among the 350 to 400 seronegative members of the cohort. A peripheral blood sample was collected from each donor, and TCR beta sequencing was performed on peripheral blood mononuclear cells. The Qiagen DNeasy Blood Extraction Kit was used to extract genomic DNA from the blood cell samples.

This sample was taken from a study of cytomegalovirus exposure and HLA in healthy donors (dated by TCRdb to the late 2010s). Looking at the study overall: According to an earlier analysis of several hundred of the donors, about 170 million T cells yielded 117 million unique TCR beta sequences and around 300 Gb of sequence data. Roughly 300 gigabases of sequencing data and 70 million to 100 million unique TCR sequences were included in an early release covering 550 to 650 HLA-typed donors. Among the roughly 400 genotyped donors, approximately 77% belonged to the genetic ancestry cluster associated with self-reported Caucasian donors. The study was designed to test whether signatures of past pathogen exposure could be identified by cataloging public T cell receptors. Using immunosequencing, the study profiled T cell repertoires from approximately 700 subjects and related those repertoires to cytomegalovirus serostatus. A separate validation cohort of 100 to 150 different subjects was used in addition to the roughly 640-subject first cohort. The study combined high-throughput TCR immunosequencing, statistical association of individual TCRs with disease status, and machine learning to predict cytomegalovirus infection status. A later analysis re-analyzed previously published TCR beta repertoires from 600 to 850 donors and added high-resolution HLA genotyping to study TCR occurrence patterns. In the later analysis, no new phenotypic data were used to find candidate immune exposures; instead, reliance was placed on TCR beta sequences and their occurrence across donors. An earlier analysis of more than 450 of the donors used high-throughput TCR beta sequencing to judge whether each TCR beta V gene segment behaved as functional or pseudogenic. Alongside the repertoire data, information on donor age, sex, ethnicity and CMV serostatus was compiled. A later genetic analysis took genome-wide SNP genotypes for about three fifths of the 666 donors and used that subset as a discovery cohort. All discovery cohort repertoires had been generated on a single sequencing platform. HLA typing covered class I and class II loci at four-digit resolution. The number of typed donors differed by locus: roughly 629-630 for A, B, C, DRB1 and DQB1; approximately 540 for DQA1; about 600 for DPA1; and roughly 450 for DPB1. A handful of DR-DQ haplotypes were handled as single units for association and clustering because linkage in the cohort was strong. On average, around 240,000 unique TCR beta nucleotide sequences were sequenced per donor among a few hundred genotyped donors of the cohort, with roughly 18% of those sequences being non-productive.

The library was generated by the immunoSEQ multiplex PCR assay. A mixture of 60 forward primers for TCR Vbeta segments and 13 reverse primers for TCR Jbeta segments was used in the multiplex PCR. Amplification of the CDR3 region of rearranged TCR beta genes was performed with a multiplex PCR assay on genomic DNA. The amplified TCR beta libraries were sequenced on the Illumina HiSeq System as 87-base-pair reads. The study's own analysis went as follows. A later analysis tallied approximately 87 million unique TCR beta chains across the 666 repertoires, and roughly 11 million of those chains were shared by two or more donors. A nearest-neighbor algorithm error-corrected the raw reads and collapsed the reads into unique sequences, merging closely related sequences to remove PCR and sequencing errors. To assign V, D and J gene segments, CDR3 sequences were aligned to IMGT reference sequences. For a sequence to be retained, at least a six-nucleotide match to both a V gene segment and a J gene segment was required. A rearrangement counted as productive if the CDR3 had no stop codons and remained in frame with V and J, and every other rearrangement counted as non-productive. Following IMGT convention, CDR3 was defined as the stretch from the second conserved V-encoded cysteine to the conserved J-encoded phenylalanine. Sequences without an unambiguous match to a single V gene segment were excluded from the earlier analysis of about 630 of the donors. An earlier analysis of 587 of the donors classified V segments as functional when productive rearrangements were above 56.7% and as segregating when the standard deviation between donors was above 5%. A statistical classification framework was developed to diagnose cytomegalovirus status using the catalog of TCR beta chain sequences. V and J gene assignment, in a later analysis, came from comparing TCR nucleotide sequences with IMGT/GENE-DB human TR gene sequences. A later analysis assigned CDR3 sequences and most-parsimonious VDJ recombination scenarios with the TCRdist pipeline. In a later analysis, every TCR beta chain was defined by the combination of its CDR3 amino acid sequence and its V-gene family, and reads without a unique V-gene family were dropped. To address suspected cross-contamination and a sequencing artifact, a later analysis removed roughly 580 highly shared, low-generation-probability nucleotide sequences. A later analysis calculated a clonal expansion index for each public chain from normalized within-repertoire ranks of inferred template counts. In a later analysis, generation probabilities were computed with a VDJ recombination model fitted to out-of-frame rearrangements, and the resulting probabilities were checked against IGoR. In a later analysis, TCR-TCR, TCR-HLA and TCR-CMV co-occurrence was scored with hypergeometric tests, and a repertoire-size bias correction was applied to TCR pairs. A later analysis estimated false discovery rates by permuting HLA or CMV assignments 20 times. In a later analysis, co-occurring TCRs were grouped using DBSCAN, and TCRdist sequence similarity was added for clustering within HLA-allele-positive subsets. Repertoires with fewer than 30,000 or more than 120,000 public chains were left out of co-occurrence clustering, as were several repertoires with anomalous nucleotide sharing. TCRdb obtained this table from immuneACCESS and retained in-frame rearrangements with V and J assigned. These tables miss some clones; where compared with another copy, unresolved V genes account for less than half of the shortfall, and the remainder is unexplained. Clone size and the V and J calls come from that table; the DNA yielded D and trimming. This sample is represented by tens of thousands of clones; around 80% of them were singletons. 2.9% of the sample belongs to the ten largest clones.

Paper-wide results and their limitations: A further reported finding was that TCR beta sequences accurately predicted the HLA-A and HLA-B alleles for most subjects in the first cohort. Because HLA typing was missing for some donors at each locus, association tests included only the typed subset. Broadly in line with IMGT annotations, most TCR beta V segments showed up in productive rearrangements about 90% or about 30% of the time in an earlier analysis of 587 of the donors. A later analysis associated 15,000 to 20,000 TCR beta sequences with specific HLA alleles at a false discovery rate of 0.05. Some IMGT-functional V segments, including TRBV6-2 and TRBV6-3, could not be distinguished by the 87-base-pair reads and were therefore excluded. A total of 150 or so TCR beta chains were listed by the study as associated with cytomegalovirus. In both the original and validation cohorts, the classifier was reported to diagnose cytomegalovirus status with high specificity and sensitivity. Several of the top co-occurrence clusters appeared to be linked to parvovirus B19, influenza, CMV and Epstein-Barr virus, according to a later analysis. V-gene and J-gene trimming of TCR beta chains was associated with a missense DCLRE1C variant in a later genetic analysis, and the association was replicated in an independent cohort. Correlated functional status among segregating V segments might reflect linkage disequilibrium, but an unknown experimental factor could not be ruled out. According to the authors, the approach could potentially be generalized to other disease states and immunological phenotypes. Because counts were too low, 15 to 20 rarely observed V segments, including chromosome 9 orphons, were left out of the earlier analysis of several hundred of the donors. In a later analysis, HLA-associated TCR beta chains were found to be more clonally expanded and to have lower generation probabilities than equally common non-associated chains. In this cohort, only TCR beta chains were sequenced, and detectable features were limited by the absence of alpha or paired-chain data. Across donors, most TCR sequences were observed very rarely, whereas some public TCRs were present in many individuals. Compared with the approximately 700-donor mean, donors in an Asian-associated ancestry cluster had fewer N-insertions in productive TCRs, according to a later genetic analysis. In a later analysis, most CMV-associated TCR beta chains were found to appear HLA-restricted, with HLA associations seemingly driven largely by CMV exposure. The only immune exposure information available for the cohort was CMV serostatus. A cluster of highly shared sequence variants was judged likely to be a technical artifact of the sequencing pipeline. Presence/absence analyses assumed roughly uniform sequencing depth across donors, an assumption that may not hold. In a later analysis, TCR association rates were found to vary across HLA loci, with the most associated TCRs seen for DRB1 alleles and the fewest for HLA-C alleles. When HLA alleles, especially DR and DQ, strongly co-occurred, attributing TCR associations to individual alleles was difficult. Three of the identified cytomegalovirus-associated TCR beta chains were confirmed in vitro to be specific for cytomegalovirus antigens.

The rearranged chain carries TRBV10-3 and TRBJ2-7; TRBD1 is possibly the D segment (6 matching bases). Sequenced sample: PBMCs. The receptor was isolated from a man in his forties or fifties in good health and CMV-seronegative. The DNA sequence is TGTGCCATCGGGGGCTCGGGATTTCCCTACGAGCAGTACTTC. It codes for CAIGGSGFPYEQYF.